The 11 T cell receptor beta chains below were found in one sample sequenced in a study of vaccination effects on CD4 cells after COVID-19. Sequenced by immunoSEQ multiplex PCR; TCRdb stores in-frame clones only, minus some. The repertoire holds roughly 35,000 clones, roughly 75% seen once, with under 8.5% in the top ten. Subsequent to roughly 10 days of culture, CD4+ T cells were isolated. Infection with SARS-CoV-2 occurred in the person between March and December 2020, and PCR confirmed it. Participants were vaccinated with two doses of either the BNT162b2 or mRNA-1273 vaccine. What these receptors recognize is not known. Here the sequenced sample was CD4+ T cells from PBMCs cultured without peptide, taken after COVID-19 vaccination. Source of these receptors: a human donor who had a prior SARS-CoV-2 infection.

This sequence joins TRBV5-6 and TRBJ2-5, with D perhaps TRBD1 or TRBD2 (5 bases each). Trimming shortened V by 0 bases and J by 7 bases, and 13 bases separated the two germline ends. Germline CDR1 is SGHDT and CDR2 is YYEEEE. The CDR3 runs to 14 residues. The CDR3 DNA reads as TGTGCCAGCAGCTTGGGGCAGGGAGCGGCGACCCAGTACTTC. It encodes CASSLGQGAATQYF.

This clone has more than one count but fewer than ten. The genes are TRBV3-1 (or the pseudogene TRBV3-2) and TRBJ2-7, with TRBD2 matching 13 bases. CDR3 size: 15 residues. CDR1 is LGHDT and CDR2 is YNNKEL in the germline V gene (reference sequence). The trim removed 4 bases at V and 3 bases at J, leaving 3 bases unmatched. Written as DNA, the CDR3 is TGTGCCAGCAGCCGAGGGACTAGCGGGAACTACGAGCAGTACTTC. The encoded protein is CASSRGTSGNYEQYF.

The chain employs TRBV7-2 and TRBJ2-7; 7 bases are shared with TRBD1. The CDR3 sequence is 14 residues long. V was clipped by 2 bases and J by 2 bases; unmatched bases: 3. Germline V gene lookup returns CDR1 SGHTA and CDR2 FQGNSA. CDR3: CASSLRDRAYEQYF. CDR3 bases: TGTGCCAGCAGCTTAAGGGACAGAGCCTACGAGCAGTACTTC.

The V and J genes are TRBV4-2 and TRBJ1-5; D not resolved. Trimming cost V 1 base and J 0 bases, with 16 bases left between them. Germline loops: CDR1 LGHNA, CDR2 YNFKEQ. The CDR3 length is 18 residues. The CDR3 region is CASSQVLLSLFSNQPQHF. CDR3 sequence (DNA): TGTGCCAGCAGCCAAGTCCTGCTCAGCCTCTTTAGCAATCAGCCCCAGCATTTT.

The chain links TRBV5-5 to TRBJ1-5; D unresolved. Trimming left V 0 bases short and J 3 bases short, with 7 bases between. The V gene's germline CDR1 is SGHKS and CDR2 YYEKEE (reference sequence). The CDR3 runs 14 residues. The CDR3 nucleotides read TGTGCCAGCAGCTTGGTGGGAGACAATCAGCCCCAGCATTTT. Translation: CASSLVGDNQPQHF.

The chain has TRBV6-2 or TRBV6-3 and TRBJ2-1; D is ambiguous. CDR3 length: 16 residues. Trimming took off 4 bases at V and 2 bases at J, with 15 bases between the two ends. The germline gives CDR1 MNHEY, CDR2 SVGEGT. The CDR3 sequence: CASSFPALMPYNEQFF. CDR3 in DNA: TGTGCCAGCAGTTTTCCCGCGCTCATGCCCTACAATGAGCAGTTCTTC.

The V and J genes are TRBV5-3 and TRBJ1-2; TRBD1 aligns across 7 bases. TRBV5-3 is reported as an ORF; its role is uncertain. V trimming: 4 bases; J trimming: 6 bases; junction bases outside the gene matches: 15. CDR3 size: 16 residues. The CDR3 region has the DNA TGTGCCAGAAGCCCGGAATTGTCCACGACAGGGAATGGCTACACCTTC. It specifies CARSPELSTTGNGYTF.

CDR3 DNA: TGTGCCAGCAGTGAAGCCGGGACACTTTACGAGCAGTACTTC. Translating it yields CASSEAGTLYEQYF. This rearrangement joins TRBV6-1 to TRBJ2-7; possibly TRBD1 for D (6 bases). Germline values: CDR1 MNHNS, CDR2 SASEGT. CDR3 length equals 14 residues. Deletions cut 0 bases from V and 4 bases from J, with 10 bases between.

J is TRBJ1-2 and V is TRBV2, with D possibly TRBD1 on 6 matching bases. Germline V CDR1 and CDR2: SNHLY, FYNNEI. The CDR3 contains 14 residues. Deletions cut 7 bases from V and 5 bases from J, with 17 bases between. CDR3 amino acids: CASNLQGGYYGYTF. CDR3 DNA sequence: TGTGCCAGCAATCTACAGGGCGGATATTATGGCTACACCTTC.

V usage is TRBV5-6 and J usage is TRBJ2-3; D gene ambiguous. The ends were cut back, 2 bases at V and 6 bases at J, with 10 bases in the middle. CDR1 and CDR2 from the germline V gene are SGHDT and YYEEEE. The CDR3 contains 13 residues. The CDR3 nucleotides read TGTGCCAGCAGCTTAACGAGTCGGGATACGCAGTATTTT. Translating it yields CASSLTSRDTQYF.

The chain joins TRBV27 to TRBJ2-7; D is unresolved. The CDR3 runs 14 residues. Deletions cut 0 bases from V and 0 bases from J, with 6 bases between. Germline loops: CDR1 MNHEY, CDR2 SMNVEV (reference sequence). DNA of the CDR3: TGTGCCAGCAGTTTATCGTTGGGCTCCTACGAGCAGTACTTC. Amino acids: CASSLSLGSYEQYF.